Below are 4 T cell receptor beta chains sequenced from a single sample in a study of molecular identifiers for immune sequencing clone quantification. MiXCR, applied by TCRdb to the PCR reads, yields one record per CDR3 protein. The sample contains roughly 24,000 distinct CDR3 sequences, 15% to 20% of which appear only once. The sequenced sample was naive CD8+ T cells from blood, with Jurkat cell RNA spiked in. The sample's subset: FACS-sorted CD8+CD4-CCR7+CD45RA+ naive T cells. The receptors derive from a human donor in good health. Some libraries in this study had Jurkat cell RNA spiked in.

This clonotype turned up a few times. A read error may explain this, as a much larger clone is one base away. CDR3 sequence: CAGSFDSTDTQYF. The CDR3 nucleotides are TGCGCCGGCAGCTTTGACAGCACAGATACGCAGTATTTT. V gene TRBV5-1 combines with J gene TRBJ2-3; D not resolved. CDR1 is SGHRS and CDR2 is YFSETQ in the germline V gene. This CDR3 spans 13 amino acids.

The table lists this clonotype with many counts. The rearrangement uses TRBV20-1 and TRBJ2-4, with TRBD1 as a possible D gene (6 bases). This CDR3 is built from 13 residues. Germline values: CDR1 DFQATT, CDR2 SNEGSKA (reference sequence). The V gene lost 5 bases and the J gene lost 0 bases, with 8 bases spanning the gap. CDR3 sequence: CSAWTVAKNIQYF. The CDR3 DNA is TGCAGTGCTTGGACAGTAGCCAAAAACATTCAGTACTTC.

To note about this clonotype: Being one base from a much bigger clone, this may be a read error. V gene TRBV5-5 combines with J gene TRBJ1-5; no reliable D call. Trimming stripped 2 bases from V and 5 bases from J, with 11 bases between. The CDR3 runs to 14 residues. The V gene's germline CDR1 is SGHKS and CDR2 YYEKEE (reference sequence). CDR3 sequence (DNA): TGTGCCAGCAGCTTCCCAGGAGCCGATCAGCCCCAGCATTTT. Its protein product is CASSFPGADQPQHF.

The sample holds many counts of this clonotype. The chain links TRBV11-2 to TRBJ2-7; D unclear. The CDR3 contains 14 residues. Germline V gene sequence: CDR1 SGHAT, CDR2 FQNNGV. Trimming took 1 base from V and 2 from J, leaving 9 bases between them. CDR3 nucleotide sequence: TGTGCCAGCAGCTTAGTATCTCGAACCTACGAGCAGTACTTC. This codes for CASSLVSRTYEQYF.